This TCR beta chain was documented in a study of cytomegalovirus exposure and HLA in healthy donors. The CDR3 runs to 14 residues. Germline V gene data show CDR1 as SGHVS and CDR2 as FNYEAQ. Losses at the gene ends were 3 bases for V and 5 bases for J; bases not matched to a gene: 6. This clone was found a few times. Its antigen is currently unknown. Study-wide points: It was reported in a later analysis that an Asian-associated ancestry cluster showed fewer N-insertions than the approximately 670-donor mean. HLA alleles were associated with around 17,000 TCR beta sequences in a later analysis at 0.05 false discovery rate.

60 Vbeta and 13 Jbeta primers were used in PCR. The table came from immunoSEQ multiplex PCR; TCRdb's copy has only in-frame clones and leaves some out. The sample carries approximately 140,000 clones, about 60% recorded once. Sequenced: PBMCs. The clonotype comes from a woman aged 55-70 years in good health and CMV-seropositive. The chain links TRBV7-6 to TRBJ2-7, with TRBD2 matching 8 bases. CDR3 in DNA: TGTGCCAGCAGCTTTGGGACTAGACGGAACGAGCAGTACTTC. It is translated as CASSFGTRRNEQYF.